This T cell receptor (beta chain) was documented in a study of blood T cell repertoires in COVID-19 (dated by TCRdb to the early 2020s). In the study overall: Samples from collaborators originated in the United States, Italy and Spain and spanned both the acute and convalescent phases of COVID-19. The material from the prospective study consisted of cDNA or gDNA derived from T cells, B-cell-depleted T cells, or PBMCs. The repertoires were released in a freely available public database meant as a resource for research on the immune response to SARS-CoV-2. Where available, HLA class I and class II types were obtained from metadata supplied by the sample provider rather than from assay-based typing. Nearly every sample came with metadata listing a de-identified subject ID, COVID-19 status, age in years and sex. The samples were drawn from two sources: the first 160 participants of the ongoing ImmuneRACE study, and 1,254 subjects contributed by 6 global collaborators. The dataset comprised deeply sampled blood TCRbeta repertoires from subjects exposed to, actively infected with, or recovered from COVID-19. What the work shows at the level of the full study, not this receptor alone: Clinical and demographic metadata were provided uncurated, with the amount varying by source and participant.

TCRbeta CDR3 regions were amplified from genomic DNA by means of the immunoSEQ Assay, a bias-controlled multiplex PCR. In the original analysis: Within the assay, amplification of reference gene primers was used to estimate how many nucleated cells each sample contained. To quantify the absolute abundance of each unique TCRbeta CDR3 rearrangement, sequence reads were collapsed and filtered. Productive Simpson clonality was computed per sample as the square root of Simpson's diversity index over productive rearrangements. TCRdb obtained this table from immuneACCESS and retained in-frame rearrangements with V and J assigned. These tables miss some clones; where compared with another copy, unresolved V genes account for less than half of the shortfall, and the remainder is unexplained. V and J calls plus clone size are reproduced from that table; the DNA served to infer D and trimming. The sample profile shows roughly 180,000 clones; 70% to 90% of them were found once. The ten largest clonotypes hold less than 3.5% of the sample.

Details on this clone: The antigen this receptor binds is unknown. No per-base quality is available; no much larger clone lies one base away.

Whole blood was collected in K2EDTA tubes by collaborating institutions according to the institutions' own protocols. For TCRbeta analysis, collaborators shipped samples in one of three forms: frozen whole blood, isolated PBMCs, or DNA extracted from either of those sample types. Via the germline V gene (reference sequence), CDR1 is GTSNPN and CDR2 SVGIG. V ends up 5 bases short and J 1 base short, with an unmatched junction base count of 12. Taken from cysteine to phenylalanine, the CDR3 has 17 residues. Left in the record is the CDR3 DNA by itself, 51 bases read in frame from the first base. The receptor chain draws on TRBV30 and TRBJ1-3, with 9 central nucleotides matching TRBD1. The sequencing sample was made of peripheral blood. This clonotype was sampled from a woman aged 25 to 39 with active or convalescent COVID-19. The nucleotide sequence is given as TGTGCCTGGGGTTTCCGTCCACAGGGGGCATCTGGAAACACCATATATTTT. It codes for CAWGFRPQGASGNTIYF.